Sequencing of this TCR beta chain was carried out in a study of T cell responses to AZD1222 COVID-19 vaccine. For the study at large: Whether given at about 4 or about 12 weeks, second doses were pooled. Whole-study results and caveats: Compared with day 0, the breadth and depth of the Spike-specific TCR repertoire rose significantly after two doses of AZD1222. Along spike, vaccine-associated CD4 TCRs were found throughout, with dominance at 160-218 and 743-854. Targeting of unmutated variant regions was reportedly seen in nearly half of spike-specific TCRs.

There are 13 residues in the CDR3. Trimming took 0 bases from V and 3 from J, leaving 5 bases between them. Germline V lookup: CDR1 LNHNV, CDR2 YYDKDF (reference sequence). Repertoires were generated with immunoSEQ multiplex PCR, while TCRdb's copy carries only in-frame clones and drops some. There are tens of thousands of clones in the sample; 88% occur only once, and roughly 14% lies in the top ten. Turning to this clone: Its target is not known.

Sequencing was performed on peripheral blood, taken on day 0 of AZD1222 vaccination. This receptor was identified in an adult in good health. The rearrangement uses TRBV15 and TRBJ1-2; D remains unclear. As DNA, the CDR3 is TGTGCCACCAGCAGAGAGACATACTATGGCTACACCTTC. The encoded protein is CATSRETYYGYTF.